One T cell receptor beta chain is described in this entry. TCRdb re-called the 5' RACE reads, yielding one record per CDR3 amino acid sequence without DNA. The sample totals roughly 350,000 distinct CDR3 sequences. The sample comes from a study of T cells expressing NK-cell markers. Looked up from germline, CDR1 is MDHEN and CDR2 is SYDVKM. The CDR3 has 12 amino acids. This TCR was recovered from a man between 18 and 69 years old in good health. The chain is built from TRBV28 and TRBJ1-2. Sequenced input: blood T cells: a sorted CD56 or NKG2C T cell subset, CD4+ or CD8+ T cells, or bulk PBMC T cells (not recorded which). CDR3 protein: CAIKTNNYGYTF.